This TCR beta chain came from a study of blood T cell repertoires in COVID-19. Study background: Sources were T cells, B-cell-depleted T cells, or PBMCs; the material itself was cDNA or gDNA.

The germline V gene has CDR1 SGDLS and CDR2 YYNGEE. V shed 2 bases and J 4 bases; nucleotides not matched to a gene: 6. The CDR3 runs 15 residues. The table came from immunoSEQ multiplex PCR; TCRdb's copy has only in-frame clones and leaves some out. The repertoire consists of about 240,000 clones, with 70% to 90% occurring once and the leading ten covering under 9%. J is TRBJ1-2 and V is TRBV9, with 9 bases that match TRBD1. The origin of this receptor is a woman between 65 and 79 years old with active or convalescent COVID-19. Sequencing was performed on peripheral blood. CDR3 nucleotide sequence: TGTGCCAGCAGCGTCGGAGGGACAGGGAGCTATGGCTACACCTTC. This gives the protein CASSVGGTGSYGYTF. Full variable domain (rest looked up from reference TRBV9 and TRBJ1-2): DSGVTQTPKHLITATGQRVTLRCSPRSGDLSVYWYQQSLDQGLQFLIQYYNGEERAKGNILERFSAQQFPDLHSELNLSSLELGDSALYFCASSVGGTGSYGYTFGSGTRLTVV.